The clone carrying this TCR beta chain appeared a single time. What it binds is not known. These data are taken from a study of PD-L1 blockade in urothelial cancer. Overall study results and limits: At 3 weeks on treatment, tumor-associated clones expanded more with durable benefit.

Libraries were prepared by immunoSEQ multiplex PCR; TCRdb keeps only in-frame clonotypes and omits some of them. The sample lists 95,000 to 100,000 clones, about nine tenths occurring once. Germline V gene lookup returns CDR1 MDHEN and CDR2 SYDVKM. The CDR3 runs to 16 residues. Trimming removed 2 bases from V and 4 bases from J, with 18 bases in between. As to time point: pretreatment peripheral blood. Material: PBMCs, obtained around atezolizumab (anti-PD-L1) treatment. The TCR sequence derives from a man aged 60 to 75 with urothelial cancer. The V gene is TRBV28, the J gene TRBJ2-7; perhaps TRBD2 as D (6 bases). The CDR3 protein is CASSLSGPTTAYEQYF. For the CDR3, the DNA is TGTGCCAGCAGTTTAAGCGGGCCCACGACCGCGTACGAGCAGTACTTC.